One sample yielded the 26 T cell receptor beta chains listed below, sequenced in a study of blood T cell repertoires in COVID-19. Sequenced by immunoSEQ multiplex PCR; TCRdb stores in-frame clones only, minus some. Here the sample spans 65,000 to 90,000 clones, around nine tenths being singletons. Sequencing was done on a sample of peripheral blood. The receptors stem from a young woman with acute or convalescent COVID-19.

The chain is built from TRBV9 and TRBJ2-1, with 9 bases matching TRBD2. CDR1 SGDLS and CDR2 YYNGEE come from the germline V gene. The V segment lost 0 bases and the J segment 15 bases; nucleotides outside the gene matches: 16. This CDR3 contains 16 residues. The CDR3 loop is CASSVASALAGQRGFF. The CDR3 coding sequence is TGTGCCAGCAGCGTAGCTTCCGCGCTAGCGGGACAGAGGGGGTTCTTC.

The chain carries TRBV4-1 and TRBJ2-7, with TRBD2 matching over 8 bases. The CDR3 spans 14 residues. V was clipped by 0 bases and J by 6 bases; unmatched bases: 4. The germline V gene has CDR1 MGHRA and CDR2 YSYEKL. The CDR3, as DNA: TGCGCCAGCAGCCAAGATCCGGGGGGGGGCGAGCAGTACTTC. Translation gives CASSQDPGGGEQYF.

A single count supports this clone. The chain uses TRBV5-6 and TRBJ2-3; no firm D call. The germline V gene encodes CDR1 SGHDT and CDR2 YYEEEE. V lost 2 bases to trimming and J lost 3 bases, with 10 bases between them. This CDR3 is 14 amino acids long. CDR3 loop: CASSFSGLTDTQYF. DNA for the CDR3: TGTGCCAGCAGCTTTTCCGGGTTAACAGATACGCAGTATTTT.

This chain connects TRBV7-8 to TRBJ1-5; 9 bases map to TRBD1. Germline assignment: CDR1 SGHVS and CDR2 FQNEAQ. J was trimmed by 2 bases and V by 1 base; bases with no gene match: 0. The CDR3 spans 15 residues. CDR3 amino acids: CASSLGDRGNQPQHF. As DNA, the CDR3 is TGTGCCAGCAGCTTAGGGGACAGGGGCAATCAGCCCCAGCATTTT.

The rearrangement uses TRBV4-3 and TRBJ2-7; D might be TRBD2 (5 bases). Trimming removed 0 bases at V and 3 bases at J, with 9 bases between. CDR3 length equals 14 residues. From germline, CDR1 is LGHNA and CDR2 YSLEER. The CDR3 reads CASSQDRRDYEQYF. The CDR3 nucleotides are TGCGCCAGCAGCCAAGATCGACGGGACTACGAGCAGTACTTC.

The genes are TRBV30 and TRBJ2-5, with 8 bases lining up with TRBD1. Germline V gene sequence: CDR1 GTSNPN, CDR2 SVGIG (reference sequence). V gave up 5 bases and J gave up 5 bases; unmatched junction bases: 4. The CDR3 covers 12 residues. This chain's CDR3 is CAWQGAGETQYF. The CDR3 DNA reads as TGTGCCTGGCAGGGGGCGGGGGAGACCCAGTACTTC.

V and J are TRBV6-2 or TRBV6-3 and TRBJ2-2; D gene ambiguous. The V gene's germline CDR1 is MNHEY and CDR2 SVGEGT. Trimming cost V 2 bases and J 5 bases, with 9 bases left between them. The CDR3 length is 14 residues. DNA for the CDR3: TGTGCCAGCAGTTACAGTCCAGTAACCGGGGAGCTGTTTTTT. This sequence encodes CASSYSPVTGELFF.

This clone occurred a few times. The J gene is TRBJ1-6, the V gene TRBV19, with 7 bases that match TRBD1. The CDR3 covers 14 residues. The V gene end was trimmed by 7 bases and the J gene end by 6 bases; junction bases not matched to a gene: 6. Looked up from germline, CDR1 is LNHDA and CDR2 is SQIVND (reference sequence). The CDR3 coding sequence is TGTGCCAGTAATCCGGGACAGAGTAATTCACCCCTCCACTTT. This gives the protein CASNPGQSNSPLHF.

This chain joins TRBV19 and TRBJ1-2; D remains unclear. V dropped 8 bases and J dropped 3 bases, with 16 bases sitting between them. This CDR3 region has 14 residues. Germline-derived CDR1 and CDR2 are LNHDA and SQIVND (reference sequence). CDR3 protein: CASGDALGDYGYTF. CDR3 DNA sequence: TGTGCCAGTGGTGACGCGTTGGGCGACTATGGCTACACCTTC.

This chain links TRBV10-2 with TRBJ2-1; D perhaps matches TRBD2 (7 bases). CDR3 length: 16 residues. The germline V and J ends were trimmed by 3 bases and 3 bases, with 15 bases remaining between them. Germline CDR1 reads WSHSY; CDR2 reads SAAADI. For the CDR3, the DNA is TGCGCCAGCAGTGAAGTGGGCGGGGGCCACTACAATGAGCAGTTCTTC. Translated, it gives CASSEVGGGHYNEQFF.

The genes are TRBV5-1 and TRBJ2-1, with TRBD2 matching over 9 bases. Germline V gene data show CDR1 as SGHRS and CDR2 as YFSETQ. V was pared by 4 bases and J by 10 bases, with 12 bases of the junction left unmatched. The CDR3 loop spans 15 amino acids. This CDR3 reads CASSPGLMLAGEQFF. In nucleotides, the CDR3 is TGCGCCAGCAGCCCGGGCTTGATGCTAGCGGGGGAGCAGTTCTTC.

V usage is TRBV2 and J usage is TRBJ1-1; D is unresolved. Germline CDR1 and CDR2: SNHLY and FYNNEI. The CDR3 is 12 amino acids. Trimming removed 2 bases from V and 5 bases from J, with 6 bases in between. In DNA, the CDR3 is TGTGCCAGCAGTGAAACCCGGACTGAAGCTTTCTTT. As protein: CASSETRTEAFF.

Remarks on this clone: Other nucleotide sequences in the sample specify the same CDR3. The chain carries TRBV12-5 and TRBJ2-3; 7 bases fit TRBD1. Trimming at V came to 6 bases and at J to 3 bases, leaving 3 bases not matched to a gene. The CDR3 length is 13 residues. In germline, CDR1 is LGHNT, CDR2 FRNRAP. The DNA for the CDR3 is TGTGCTAGTGGCTCGACAGGGACAGATACGCAGTATTTT. Protein: CASGSTGTDTQYF.

The rearrangement links TRBV27 to TRBJ2-1, with TRBD2 matching over 8 bases. The junction had 5 bases not matched to a gene; V was cut back by 3 bases and J by 4 bases. Germline V CDR1 and CDR2: MNHEY, SMNVEV (reference sequence). The CDR3 loop spans 15 amino acids. CDR3 region: CASSLGGGTYNEQFF. CDR3 in DNA: TGTGCCAGCAGTTTGGGCGGGGGGACTTACAATGAGCAGTTCTTC.

Relative to its sample, this clone is medium-sized. The V gene is TRBV4-1, the J gene TRBJ2-3, with D tentatively TRBD2 (7 bases). CDR1 is MGHRA, CDR2 YSYEKL, per germline. The V end lost 0 bases, the J end lost 4 bases, and 17 bases lay between the germline ends. This CDR3 has 17 amino acids. The CDR3 loop reads CASSQERWGGPSDTQYF. The CDR3 coding sequence is TGCGCCAGCAGCCAAGAAAGGTGGGGGGGGCCATCAGATACGCAGTATTTT.

The chain uses TRBV7-9 and TRBJ1-1; D is ambiguous. V lost 4 bases to trimming and J lost 8 bases, with 11 bases between them. The germline CDR1 and CDR2 sequences are SEHNR and FQNEAQ (reference sequence). The CDR3 has 12 amino acids. CDR3 protein: CASSSHTEEAFF. The CDR3 DNA reads TGTGCCAGCAGCTCCCACACAGAAGAAGCTTTCTTT.

The chain carries TRBV5-1 and TRBJ2-3; D is possibly TRBD2 (6 bases). The CDR3 runs to 14 residues. Germline values: CDR1 SGHRS, CDR2 YFSETQ. V was shortened by 1 base and J by 1 base, with 7 bases between the two germline ends. The CDR3: CASSLPGGTDTQYF. The CDR3 DNA sequence: TGCGCCAGCAGCTTGCCGGGGGGCACAGATACGCAGTATTTT.

This rearrangement joins TRBV6-5 to TRBJ2-1; 7 bases match TRBD1. This CDR3 is 14 amino acids long. V shed 0 bases, J shed 7 bases, and the junction held 3 bases outside the gene matches. Per the germline V gene, CDR1 is MNHEY and CDR2 is SVGAGI. Here the CDR3 reads CASSYSGGVNEQFF. As DNA, the CDR3 is TGTGCCAGCAGTTACTCAGGGGGCGTGAATGAGCAGTTCTTC.

V usage is TRBV27 and J usage is TRBJ2-7; D gene unclear. CDR1 MNHEY and CDR2 SMNVEV come from the germline V gene (reference sequence). The CDR3 loop spans 13 amino acids. Trimming stripped 4 bases from V and 1 base from J, with 8 bases between. Here the CDR3 reads CASSWRGSYEQYF. The CDR3, as DNA: TGTGCCAGCAGTTGGAGAGGATCCTACGAGCAGTACTTC.

The rearrangement uses TRBV3-1 (or the pseudogene TRBV3-2) and TRBJ2-3; D is undetermined. Per germline, CDR1 LGHDT and CDR2 YNNKEL (reference sequence). CDR3 size: 13 residues. The V end was cut by 1 base, the J end by 9 bases, with 11 bases between. The CDR3, as DNA: TGTGCCAGCAGCCAAGTTCTCCTAGGAACGCAGTATTTT. Translating it yields CASSQVLLGTQYF.

The chain recombines TRBV6-5 with TRBJ2-1, with D perhaps TRBD2 (6 bases). This CDR3 is 16 amino acids long. CDR1 MNHEY and CDR2 SVGAGI come from the germline V gene. V lost 0 bases, J lost 5 bases, and 14 bases lay in between. DNA of the CDR3: TGTGCCAGCAGTTACTCGTTCCTAGCGCACAACAATGAGCAGTTCTTC. Amino acids: CASSYSFLAHNNEQFF.

The sample holds a few counts of this clone. The rearrangement joins TRBV2 to TRBJ2-7; TRBD1 matches 10 bases. The CDR3 totals 14 residues. The germline gives CDR1 SNHLY, CDR2 FYNNEI. V shed 7 bases and J 3 bases; nucleotides not matched to a gene: 6. The CDR3, as DNA: TGTGCCAGCACCAGGACAGGGGGAAGCTACGAGCAGTACTTC. The encoded protein is CASTRTGGSYEQYF.

The rearrangement joins TRBV19 to TRBJ2-2; 10 bases map to TRBD2. There are 16 residues in the CDR3. V shed 2 bases and J 4 bases; nucleotides not matched to a gene: 4. Per the germline V gene, CDR1 is LNHDA and CDR2 is SQIVND (reference sequence). The CDR3 spells CASSILAGATTGELFF. The CDR3 coding sequence is TGTGCCAGTAGTATACTAGCGGGGGCAACCACCGGGGAGCTGTTTTTT.

The J gene is TRBJ2-3, the V gene TRBV6-2 or TRBV6-3, with 10 bases lining up with TRBD2. Germline lookup yields CDR1 MNHEY and CDR2 SVGEGT. This CDR3 has 16 amino acids. V shed 6 bases, J shed 3 bases, and the junction held 9 bases outside the gene matches. The CDR3 region has the DNA TGTGCCAGCAGCCCGATAAGCGGGAGGGTTACAGATACGCAGTATTTT. Translating gives CASSPISGRVTDTQYF.

The rearrangement joins TRBV18 to TRBJ1-2, with 7 positions matching TRBD1. From germline, CDR1 is KGHSH and CDR2 LQKENI. After removal of 3 bases from V and 7 bases from J, the junction contained 11 bases not matched to a gene. CDR3 length equals 15 residues. The chain's CDR3 is CASSPLGGQPSGYTF. The CDR3 DNA follows: TGTGCCAGCTCACCTCTCGGGGGACAGCCCAGTGGCTACACCTTC.

With respect to this clone: The identical CDR3 is also encoded by other nucleotide sequences in the sample. This rearrangement joins TRBV5-1 to TRBJ1-2, with 9 nucleotides matching TRBD1. This CDR3 is 13 amino acids long. Germline V gene lookup returns CDR1 SGHRS and CDR2 YFSETQ. The ends lost 5 bases at V and 5 bases at J; junction bases unmatched: 4. The CDR3, as DNA: TGCGCCAGCAGATATGGACAGGGGTATGGCTACACCTTC. Translation gives CASRYGQGYGYTF.